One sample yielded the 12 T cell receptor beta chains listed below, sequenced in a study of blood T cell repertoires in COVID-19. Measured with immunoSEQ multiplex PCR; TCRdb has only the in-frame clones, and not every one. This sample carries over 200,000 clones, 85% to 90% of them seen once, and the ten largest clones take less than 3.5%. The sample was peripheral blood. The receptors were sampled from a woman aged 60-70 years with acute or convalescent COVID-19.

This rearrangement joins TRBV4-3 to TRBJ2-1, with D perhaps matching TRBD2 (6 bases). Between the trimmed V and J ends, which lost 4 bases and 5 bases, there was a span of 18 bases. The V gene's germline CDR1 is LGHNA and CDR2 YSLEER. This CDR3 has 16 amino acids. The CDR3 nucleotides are TGCGCCAGCAGCCGAATTATGTCGGGGGAGCACAATGAGCAGTTCTTC. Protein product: CASSRIMSGEHNEQFF.

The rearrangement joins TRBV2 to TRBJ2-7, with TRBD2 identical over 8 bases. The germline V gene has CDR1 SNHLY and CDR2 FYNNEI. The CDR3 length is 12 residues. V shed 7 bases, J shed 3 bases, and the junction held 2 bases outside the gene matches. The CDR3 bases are TGTGCCAGCACCGGGACTAGCTACGAGCAGTACTTC. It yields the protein CASTGTSYEQYF.

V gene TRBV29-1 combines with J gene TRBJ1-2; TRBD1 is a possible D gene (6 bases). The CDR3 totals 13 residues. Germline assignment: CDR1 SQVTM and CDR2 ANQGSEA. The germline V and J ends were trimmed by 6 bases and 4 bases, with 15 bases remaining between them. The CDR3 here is CSVGDGRGYGYTF. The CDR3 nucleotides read TGCAGCGTGGGGGACGGCAGGGGCTATGGCTACACCTTC.

The DNA of the CDR3 is TGCGCCAGCAGCTTGGCCCTAACGGGGCAAGAGACCCAGTACTTC. Residues: CASSLALTGQETQYF. This chain connects TRBV5-1 to TRBJ2-5; D perhaps matches TRBD2 (5 bases). Germline CDR1 is SGHRS and CDR2 is YFSETQ. The CDR3 totals 15 residues. Trimming took 0 bases from V and 2 from J, leaving 11 bases between them. The variable domain in full, completed from reference TRBV5-1 and TRBJ2-5, reads KAGVTQTPRYLIKTRGQQVTLSCSPISGHRSVSWYQQTPGQGLQFLFEYFSETQRNKGNFPGRFSGRQFSNSRSEMNVSTLELGDSALYLCASSLALTGQETQYFGPGTRLLVL.

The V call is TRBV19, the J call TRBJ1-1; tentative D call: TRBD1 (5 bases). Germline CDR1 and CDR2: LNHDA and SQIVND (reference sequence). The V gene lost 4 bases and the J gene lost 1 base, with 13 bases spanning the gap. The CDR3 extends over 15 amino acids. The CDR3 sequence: CASSSSPQENTEAFF. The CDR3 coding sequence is TGTGCCAGTAGTAGTTCCCCACAGGAGAACACTGAAGCTTTCTTT.

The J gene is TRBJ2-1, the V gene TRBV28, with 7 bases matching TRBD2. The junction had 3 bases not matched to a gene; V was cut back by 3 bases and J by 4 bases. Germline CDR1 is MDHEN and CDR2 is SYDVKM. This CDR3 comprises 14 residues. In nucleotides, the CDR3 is TGTGCCAGCAGTTTGATCGGGGGGTACAATGAGCAGTTCTTC. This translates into CASSLIGGYNEQFF.

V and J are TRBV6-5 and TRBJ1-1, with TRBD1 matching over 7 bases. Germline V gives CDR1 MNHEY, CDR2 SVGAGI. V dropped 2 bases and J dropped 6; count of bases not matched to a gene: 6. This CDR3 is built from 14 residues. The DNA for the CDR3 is TGTGCCAGCAGTTACCGGACAGGTTCCCCTGAAGCTTTCTTT. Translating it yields CASSYRTGSPEAFF.

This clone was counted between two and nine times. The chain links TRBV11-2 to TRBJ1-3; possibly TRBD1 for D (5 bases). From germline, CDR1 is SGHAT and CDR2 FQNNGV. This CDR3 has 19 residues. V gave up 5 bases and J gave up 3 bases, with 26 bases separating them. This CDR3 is CASSGRGGDSRWRGNTIYF. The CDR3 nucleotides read TGTGCCAGCAGCGGCCGCGGGGGTGATTCTCGGTGGCGTGGAAACACCATATATTTT.

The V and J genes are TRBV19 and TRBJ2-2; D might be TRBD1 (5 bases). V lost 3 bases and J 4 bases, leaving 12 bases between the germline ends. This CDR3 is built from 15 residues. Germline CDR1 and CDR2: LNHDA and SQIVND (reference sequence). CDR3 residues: CASSIQGVGTGELFF. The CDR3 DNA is TGTGCCAGTAGTATTCAAGGGGTAGGCACCGGGGAGCTGTTTTTT. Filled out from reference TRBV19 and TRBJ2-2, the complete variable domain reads DGGITQSPKYLFRKEGQNVTLSCEQNLNHDAMYWYRQDPGQGLRLIYYSQIVNDFQKGDIAEGYSVSREKKESFPLTVTSAQKNPTAFYLCASSIQGVGTGELFFGEGSRLTVL.

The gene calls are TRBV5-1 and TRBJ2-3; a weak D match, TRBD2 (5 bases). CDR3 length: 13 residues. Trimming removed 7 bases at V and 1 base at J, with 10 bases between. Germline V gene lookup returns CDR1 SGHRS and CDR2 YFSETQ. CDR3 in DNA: TGCGCCAGCGGCCCCGGGGGCACAGATACGCAGTATTTT. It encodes CASGPGGTDTQYF.

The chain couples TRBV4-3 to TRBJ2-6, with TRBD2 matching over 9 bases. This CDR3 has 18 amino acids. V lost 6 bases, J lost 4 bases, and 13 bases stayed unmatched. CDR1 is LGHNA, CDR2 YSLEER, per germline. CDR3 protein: CASSPISGRSSGANVLTF. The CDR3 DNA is TGCGCCAGCAGTCCAATTAGCGGGAGATCATCCGGGGCCAACGTCCTGACTTTC.

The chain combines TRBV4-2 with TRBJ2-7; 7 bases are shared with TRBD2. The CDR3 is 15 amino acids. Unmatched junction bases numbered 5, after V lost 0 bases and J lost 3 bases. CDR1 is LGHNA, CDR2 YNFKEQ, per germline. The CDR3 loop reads CASSQDGRESYEQYF. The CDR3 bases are TGTGCCAGCAGCCAAGACGGGCGGGAGAGCTACGAGCAGTACTTC.